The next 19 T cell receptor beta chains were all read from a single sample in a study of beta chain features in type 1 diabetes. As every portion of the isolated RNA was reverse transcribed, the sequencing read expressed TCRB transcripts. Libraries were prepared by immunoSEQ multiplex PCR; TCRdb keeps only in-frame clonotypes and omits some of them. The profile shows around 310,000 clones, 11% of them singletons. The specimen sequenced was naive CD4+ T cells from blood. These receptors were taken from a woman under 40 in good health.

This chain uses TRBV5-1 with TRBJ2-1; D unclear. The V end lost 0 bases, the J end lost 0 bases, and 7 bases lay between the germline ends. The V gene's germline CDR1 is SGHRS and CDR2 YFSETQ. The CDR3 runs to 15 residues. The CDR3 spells CASSLGVTSYNEQFF. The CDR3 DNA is TGCGCCAGCAGCTTGGGAGTAACCTCCTACAATGAGCAGTTCTTC. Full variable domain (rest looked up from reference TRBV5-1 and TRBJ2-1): KAGVTQTPRYLIKTRGQQVTLSCSPISGHRSVSWYQQTPGQGLQFLFEYFSETQRNKGNFPGRFSGRQFSNSRSEMNVSTLELGDSALYLCASSLGVTSYNEQFFGPGTRLTVL.

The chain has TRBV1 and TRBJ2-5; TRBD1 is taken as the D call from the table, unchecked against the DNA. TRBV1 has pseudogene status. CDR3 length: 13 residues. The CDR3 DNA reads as TGCACCAGCAGCCCTGGCTCTCGTGAGACCCAGTACTTC. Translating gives CTSSPGSRETQYF.

Written as DNA, the CDR3 is TGTGCCAGCAGCGTAGGGGGGGACAGTCCTGGGGAGACCCAGTACTTC. Its protein is CASSVGGDSPGETQYF. The chain links TRBV9 to TRBJ2-5; tentatively, D is TRBD1 (7 bases). The CDR3 is 16 residues long. Trimming removed 0 bases at V and 5 bases at J, with 17 bases between. CDR1 SGDLS and CDR2 YYNGEE come from the germline V gene.

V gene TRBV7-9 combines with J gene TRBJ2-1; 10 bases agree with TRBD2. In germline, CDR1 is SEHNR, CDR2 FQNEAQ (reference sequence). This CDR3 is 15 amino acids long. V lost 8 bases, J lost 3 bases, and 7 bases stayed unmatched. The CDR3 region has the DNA TGTGCCAGCGGGGGGCTAGCGGGAGTCTACAATGAGCAGTTCTTC. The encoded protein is CASGGLAGVYNEQFF.

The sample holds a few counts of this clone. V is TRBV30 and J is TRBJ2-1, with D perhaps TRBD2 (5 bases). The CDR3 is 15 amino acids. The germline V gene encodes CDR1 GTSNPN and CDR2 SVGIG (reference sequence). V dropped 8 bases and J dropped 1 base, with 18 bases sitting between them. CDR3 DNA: TGTGCCGGAAGAAGGGTGGGAGCTTCCTACAATGAGCAGTTCTTC. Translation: CAGRRVGASYNEQFF.

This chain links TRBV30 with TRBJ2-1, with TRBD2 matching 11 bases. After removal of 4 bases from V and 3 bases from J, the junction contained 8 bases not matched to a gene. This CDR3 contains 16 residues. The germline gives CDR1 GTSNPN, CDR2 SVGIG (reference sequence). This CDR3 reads CAWTGVLAGGYNEQFF. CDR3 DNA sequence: TGTGCCTGGACCGGAGTCCTAGCGGGAGGCTACAATGAGCAGTTCTTC.

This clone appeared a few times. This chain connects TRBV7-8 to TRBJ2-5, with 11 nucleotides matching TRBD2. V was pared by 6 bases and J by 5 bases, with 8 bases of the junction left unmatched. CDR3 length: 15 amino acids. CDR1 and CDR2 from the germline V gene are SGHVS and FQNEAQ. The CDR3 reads CASRKTSGSGETQYF. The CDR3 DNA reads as TGTGCCAGCAGGAAAACTAGCGGGAGTGGGGAGACCCAGTACTTC.

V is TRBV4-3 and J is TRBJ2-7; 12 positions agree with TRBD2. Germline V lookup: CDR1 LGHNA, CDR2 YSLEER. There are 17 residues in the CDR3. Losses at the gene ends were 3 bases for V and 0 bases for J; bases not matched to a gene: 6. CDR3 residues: CASSQGVTSGSSYEQYF. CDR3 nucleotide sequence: TGCGCCAGCAGCCAGGGGGTGACTAGCGGGAGCTCCTACGAGCAGTACTTC.

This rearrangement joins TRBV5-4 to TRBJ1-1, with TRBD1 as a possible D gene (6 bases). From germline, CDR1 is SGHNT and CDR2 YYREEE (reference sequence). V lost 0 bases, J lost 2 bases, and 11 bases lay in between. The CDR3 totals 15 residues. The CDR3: CASSLVGADNTEAFF. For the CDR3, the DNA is TGTGCCAGCAGCTTGGTGGGGGCCGATAACACTGAAGCTTTCTTT.

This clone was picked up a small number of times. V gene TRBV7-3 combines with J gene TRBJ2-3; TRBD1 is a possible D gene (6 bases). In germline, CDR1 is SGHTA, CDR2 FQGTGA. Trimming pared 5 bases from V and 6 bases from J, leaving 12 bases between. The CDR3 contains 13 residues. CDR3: CASSEQGSDTQYF. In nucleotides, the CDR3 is TGTGCCAGCAGCGAACAGGGTAGCGATACGCAGTATTTT.

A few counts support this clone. CDR3 DNA: TGTGCCAGCAGCCTCGGGACAGGGGGCGCAGATACGCAGTATTTT. It translates to CASSLGTGGADTQYF. The chain employs TRBV7-9 and TRBJ2-3, with 12 bases aligning to TRBD1. V dropped 5 bases and J dropped 4; count of bases not matched to a gene: 4. The CDR3 is 15 residues long. Germline V gene sequence: CDR1 SEHNR, CDR2 FQNEAQ (reference sequence).

Here the CDR3 DNA reads TGTGCCAGCAGCGTAGGGGGGACTAGCGGGCCAGGTGAGGCCCAGTACTTC. This codes for CASSVGGTSGPGEAQYF. The chain joins TRBV9 to TRBJ2-5; 12 nucleotides align to TRBD2. The germline gives CDR1 SGDLS, CDR2 YYNGEE. The CDR3 is 17 residues long. V was clipped by 0 bases and J by 9 bases; unmatched bases: 12.

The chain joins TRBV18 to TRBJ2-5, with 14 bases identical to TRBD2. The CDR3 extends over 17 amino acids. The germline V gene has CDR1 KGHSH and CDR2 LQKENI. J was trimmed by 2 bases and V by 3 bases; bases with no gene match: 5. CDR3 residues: CASSPLTSGRVQETQYF. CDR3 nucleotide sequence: TGTGCCAGCTCACCTTTGACTAGCGGGAGGGTTCAAGAGACCCAGTACTTC. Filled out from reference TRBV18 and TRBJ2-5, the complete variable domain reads NAGVMQNPRHLVRRRGQEARLRCSPMKGHSHVYWYRQLPEEGLKFMVYLQKENIIDESGMPKERFSAEFPKEGPSILRIQQVVRGDSAAYFCASSPLTSGRVQETQYFGPGTRLLVL.

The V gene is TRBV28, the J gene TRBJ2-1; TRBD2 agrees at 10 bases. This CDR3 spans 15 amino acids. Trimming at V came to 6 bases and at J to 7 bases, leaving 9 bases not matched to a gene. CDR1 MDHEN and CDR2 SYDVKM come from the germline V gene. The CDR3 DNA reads TGTGCCAGCAGGAAAAGCGGGAGGGCCGGGAATGAGCAGTTCTTC. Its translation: CASRKSGRAGNEQFF.

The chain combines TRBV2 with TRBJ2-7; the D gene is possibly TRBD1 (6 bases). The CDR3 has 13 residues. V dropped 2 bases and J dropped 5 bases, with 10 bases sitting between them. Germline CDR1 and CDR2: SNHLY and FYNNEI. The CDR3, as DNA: TGTGCCAGCAGTGAATACAGGGTCGACGAGCAGTACTTC. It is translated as CASSEYRVDEQYF.

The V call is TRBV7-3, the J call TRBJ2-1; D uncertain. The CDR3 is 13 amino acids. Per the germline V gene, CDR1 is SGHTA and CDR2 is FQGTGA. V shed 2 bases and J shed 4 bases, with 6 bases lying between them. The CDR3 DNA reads TGTGCCAGCAGCTTATACGAGTACAATGAGCAGTTCTTC. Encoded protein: CASSLYEYNEQFF. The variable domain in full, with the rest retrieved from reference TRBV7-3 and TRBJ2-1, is GAGVSQTPSNKVTEKGKYVELRCDPISGHTALYWYRQSLGQGPEFLIYFQGTGAADDSGLPNDRFFAVRPEGSVSTLKIQRTERGDSAVYLCASSLYEYNEQFFGPGTRLTVL.

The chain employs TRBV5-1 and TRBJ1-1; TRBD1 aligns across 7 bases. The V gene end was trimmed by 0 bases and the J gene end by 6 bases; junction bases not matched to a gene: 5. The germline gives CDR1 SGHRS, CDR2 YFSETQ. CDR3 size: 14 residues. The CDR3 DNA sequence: TGCGCCAGCAGCTTGGGGCCGGGACAGTCTGAAGCTTTCTTT. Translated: CASSLGPGQSEAFF.

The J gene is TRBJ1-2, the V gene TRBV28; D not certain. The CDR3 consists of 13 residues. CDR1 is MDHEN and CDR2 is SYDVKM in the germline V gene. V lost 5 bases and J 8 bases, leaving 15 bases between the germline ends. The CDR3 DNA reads TGTGCCAGCAGTCAACCGACATCCAGGGGCTACACCTTC. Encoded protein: CASSQPTSRGYTF.

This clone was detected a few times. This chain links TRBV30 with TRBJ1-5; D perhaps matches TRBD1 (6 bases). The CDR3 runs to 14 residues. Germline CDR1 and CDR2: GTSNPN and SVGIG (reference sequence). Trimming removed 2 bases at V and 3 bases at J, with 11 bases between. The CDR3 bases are TGTGCCTGGAGTTTTGGACAGCACAATCAGCCCCAGCATTTT. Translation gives CAWSFGQHNQPQHF.